Below, 6 T cell receptor beta chains from the same sample are listed, as sequenced in a study of control samples from healthy donors and cancer patients (dated by TCRdb to about 2020). Libraries were made using the immunoSEQ multiplex PCR assay. TCRdb took over this immuneACCESS table, retaining in-frame rearrangements with V and J assigned. Such tables are incomplete; in checked studies, under half of the missing clones stem from an unresolved V gene, and the remainder is unexplained. The sample data list under 150,000 clones, and roughly nine tenths of these were observed just once. Jointly, the top ten make up roughly 9% of the sample. The sample taken for sequencing was blood. The source is a woman younger than 45 in good health.

V and J are TRBV12-3 or TRBV12-4 and TRBJ2-4; 11 nucleotides agree with TRBD1. This CDR3 has 12 amino acids. The V gene end was trimmed by 10 bases and the J gene end by 9 bases; junction bases not matched to a gene: 5. The chain's CDR3 is CAIAGTGGIQYF. The DNA of the CDR3 is TGTGCCATCGCCGGGACAGGGGGCATTCAGTACTTC.

This clone was counted between two and nine times. This sequence joins TRBV2 and TRBJ1-4; D is unclear. The CDR3 loop spans 15 amino acids. Per germline, CDR1 SNHLY and CDR2 FYNNEI. The V gene lost 5 bases and the J gene lost 5 bases, with 15 bases spanning the gap. CDR3 region: CASSPTPGSNEKLFF. CDR3 bases: TGTGCCAGCAGTCCAACCCCGGGATCCAATGAAAAACTGTTTTTT.

V and J are TRBV5-1 and TRBJ1-4, with 9 bases lining up with TRBD1. Germline CDR1 and CDR2: SGHRS and YFSETQ. V was pared by 5 bases and J by 5 bases, with 4 bases of the junction left unmatched. The length of the CDR3 is 14 residues. CDR3 sequence: CASRGQGQNEKLFF. DNA of the CDR3: TGCGCCAGCAGAGGACAGGGGCAGAATGAAAAACTGTTTTTT.

The chain joins TRBV29-1 to TRBJ2-3; weak D call: TRBD2 (7 bases). The length of the CDR3 is 15 residues. Germline assignment: CDR1 SQVTM and CDR2 ANQGSEA. The V gene lost 7 bases and the J gene lost 3 bases, with 20 bases spanning the gap. The CDR3 coding sequence is TGCAGCGCCCGAGGGGGGGCGGGCAGGACAGATACGCAGTATTTT. This gives the protein CSARGGAGRTDTQYF.

The V call is TRBV15, the J call TRBJ2-5; TRBD1 agrees at 12 bases. V lost 5 bases to trimming and J lost 5 bases; unmatched junction nucleotides: 6. Per germline, CDR1 LNHNV and CDR2 YYDKDF (reference sequence). The CDR3 extends over 15 amino acids. CDR3 protein: CATSEPGQGAETQYF. The CDR3 coding sequence is TGTGCCACCAGCGAGCCGGGACAGGGGGCTGAGACCCAGTACTTC. The full variable domain, with the rest looked up from reference TRBV15 and TRBJ2-5, is DAMVIQNPRYQVTQFGKPVTLSCSQTLNHNVMYWYQQKSSQAPKLLFHYYDKDFNNEADTPDNFQSRRPNTSFCFLDIRSPGLGDTAMYLCATSEPGQGAETQYFGPGTRLLVL.

V is TRBV5-4 and J is TRBJ2-7; the D is unclear. The CDR3 covers 14 residues. V lost 5 bases and J lost 0, with 12 bases in between. The germline gives CDR1 SGHNT, CDR2 YYREEE (reference sequence). CDR3 sequence: CASSKEKSSYEQYF. In nucleotides, the CDR3 is TGTGCCAGCAGTAAGGAGAAAAGCTCCTACGAGCAGTACTTC.